This TCR beta chain was sequenced during a study of cytomegalovirus exposure and HLA in healthy donors. On the study more broadly: From HLA-typed donors, an early data release held approximately 85 million unique TCRs. Study results and caveats: It was about 150 TCR beta chains that were listed as cytomegalovirus-associated.

CDR3 length: 16 residues. Germline V gene lookup returns CDR1 SEHNR and CDR2 FQNEAQ (reference sequence). PCR was performed using 60 Vbeta and 13 Jbeta primers. Only in-frame clones appear in the TCRdb table, and some are missing; sequencing was by immunoSEQ multiplex PCR. The table has approximately 35,000 clones, around 84% seen once. Of note for this clone: Its matching antigen is unknown. Its ends do not fully match the called genes, so a read error is possible.

This receptor was obtained from a woman aged 18-29 years in good health and CMV-seronegative. This chain links TRBV7-9 with TRBJ1-4, with 8 bases lining up with TRBD1. Sequenced sample: PBMCs. The CDR3: CSSSFAGGALDEKLFF. CDR3 nucleotide sequence: TGTTCCAGCAGCTTTGCAGGGGGCGCGTTAGATGAAAAACTGTTTTTT. The entire variable domain, with the rest obtained from reference TRBV7-9 and TRBJ1-4, is as follows: DTGVSQNPRHKITKRGQNVTFRCDPISEHNRLYWYRQTLGQGPEFLTYFQNEAQLEKSRLLSDRFSAERPKGSFSTLEIQRTEQGDSAMYLCSSSFAGGALDEKLFFGSGTQLSVL.